A single sample gave rise to the 3 T cell receptor beta chains below, sequenced in a study of cytomegalovirus exposure and HLA in healthy donors. The PCR used 60 Vbeta and 13 Jbeta primers. Assay: immunoSEQ multiplex PCR; the TCRdb copy retains only in-frame clones and omits some. The sample records about 130,000 clones, 60% to 85% being singletons. Sequenced: PBMCs. These receptors originate from a woman aged 35 to 49 in good health and CMV-seronegative.

This chain joins TRBV27 and TRBJ1-5, with D hard to call. In germline, CDR1 is MNHEY, CDR2 SMNVEV (reference sequence). The CDR3 length is 15 residues. The ends were cut back, 6 bases at V and 0 bases at J, with 12 bases in the middle. CDR3 amino acids: CASRPGSDSNQPQHF. The DNA of the CDR3 is TGTGCCAGCAGGCCGGGGAGCGATAGCAATCAGCCCCAGCATTTT.

There are a few counts of this clone. This chain uses TRBV2 with TRBJ1-5; the D gene is possibly TRBD1 (5 bases). The ends were cut back, 1 base at V and 7 bases at J, with 11 bases in the middle. The CDR3 loop spans 14 amino acids. Germline V gene lookup returns CDR1 SNHLY and CDR2 FYNNEI. As DNA, the CDR3 is TGTGCCAGCAGTGAAGGCAGGGCAAGGCAGCCCCAGCATTTT. It specifies CASSEGRARQPQHF.

V usage is TRBV19 and J usage is TRBJ1-1; 10 positions agree with TRBD1. Germline CDR1 and CDR2: LNHDA and SQIVND (reference sequence). This CDR3 is 15 amino acids long. V lost 6 bases to trimming and J lost 5 bases; unmatched junction nucleotides: 9. This CDR3 reads CASSRDRGSETEAFF. DNA of the CDR3: TGTGCCAGTAGCCGGGACAGGGGATCAGAAACTGAAGCTTTCTTT.